This TCR beta chain was retrieved from a study of OX40 agonist ivuxolimab in advanced cancers. About the study: Patients were dosed intravenously with ivuxolimab at 0.01 to 10 mg/kg every 2 weeks. Recorded diagnoses for dose-escalation patients were hepatocellular carcinoma, melanoma, renal cell or head and neck cancer. Study results and caveats: Relative to CD4+, CD8+ T cells held more expanded clones on average.

In this sample, this clone turned up once. What it recognizes is unknown. The assay was immunoSEQ multiplex PCR, and TCRdb's table has in-frame clones only and misses some. The table has roughly 61,000 clones, roughly 87% seen once; the top ten hold around 0.8%. Germline CDR1 reads SEHNR; CDR2 reads FQNEAQ (reference sequence). The CDR3 has 14 amino acids. V gave up 1 base and J gave up 3 bases, with 9 bases separating them. The sample here was CD4+ or CD8+ T cells sorted from blood, taken in a trial of the OX40 agonist ivuxolimab. This clonotype originated in an adult with an advanced solid tumor such as melanoma, head and neck, liver or kidney cancer. The rearrangement joins TRBV7-9 to TRBJ1-2; possibly TRBD1 for D (5 bases). The CDR3 nucleotides read TGTGCCAGCAGCTTAGGCAGGGAGGACTATGGCTACACCTTC. Amino acids: CASSLGREDYGYTF.